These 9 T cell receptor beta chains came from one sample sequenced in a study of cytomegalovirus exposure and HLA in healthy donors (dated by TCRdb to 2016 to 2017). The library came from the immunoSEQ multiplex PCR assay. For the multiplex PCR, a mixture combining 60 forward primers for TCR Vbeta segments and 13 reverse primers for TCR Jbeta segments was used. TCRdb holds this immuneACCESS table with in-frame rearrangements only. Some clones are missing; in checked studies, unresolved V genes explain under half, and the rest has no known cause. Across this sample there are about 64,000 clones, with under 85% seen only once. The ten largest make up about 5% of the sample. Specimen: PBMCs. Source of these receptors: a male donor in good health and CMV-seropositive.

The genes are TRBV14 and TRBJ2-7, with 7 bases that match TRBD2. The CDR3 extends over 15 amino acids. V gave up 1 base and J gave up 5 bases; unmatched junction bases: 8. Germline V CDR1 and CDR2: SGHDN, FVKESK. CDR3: CASSQVGGLWDEQYF. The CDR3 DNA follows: TGTGCCAGCAGCCAAGTGGGAGGGTTGTGGGACGAGCAGTACTTC.

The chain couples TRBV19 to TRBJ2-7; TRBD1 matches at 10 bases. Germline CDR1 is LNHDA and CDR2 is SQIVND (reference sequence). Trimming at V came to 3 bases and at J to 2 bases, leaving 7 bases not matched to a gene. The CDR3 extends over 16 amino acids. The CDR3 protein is CASSMSPGQGTYEQYF. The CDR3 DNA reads TGTGCCAGTAGTATGAGTCCGGGACAGGGGACCTACGAGCAGTACTTC.

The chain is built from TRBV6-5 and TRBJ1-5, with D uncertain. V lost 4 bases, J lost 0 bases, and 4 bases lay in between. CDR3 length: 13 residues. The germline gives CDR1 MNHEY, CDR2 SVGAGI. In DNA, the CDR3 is TGTGCCAGCAGTTTTTATAGCAATCAGCCCCAGCATTTT. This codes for CASSFYSNQPQHF.

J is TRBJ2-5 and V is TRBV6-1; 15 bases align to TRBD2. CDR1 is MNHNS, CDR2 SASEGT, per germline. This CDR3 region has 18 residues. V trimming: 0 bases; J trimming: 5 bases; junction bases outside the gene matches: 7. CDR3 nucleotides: TGTGCCAGCAGTGAAGCCTTGCCGGGACTAGCGGGGGGCGAGACCCAGTACTTC. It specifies CASSEALPGLAGGETQYF.

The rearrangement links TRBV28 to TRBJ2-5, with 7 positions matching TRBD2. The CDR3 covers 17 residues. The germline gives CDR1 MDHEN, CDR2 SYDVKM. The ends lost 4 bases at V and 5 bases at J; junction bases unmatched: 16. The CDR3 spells CASSYPWEGSNKETQYF. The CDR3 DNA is TGTGCCAGCAGTTACCCCTGGGAGGGTAGTAATAAGGAGACCCAGTACTTC.

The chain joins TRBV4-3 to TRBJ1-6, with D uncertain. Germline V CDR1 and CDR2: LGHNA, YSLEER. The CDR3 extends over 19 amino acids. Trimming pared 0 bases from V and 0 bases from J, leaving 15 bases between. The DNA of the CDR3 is TGCGCCAGCAGCCAAGATCGAGGGCTCCTAAGCTCCTATAATTCACCCCTCCACTTT. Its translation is CASSQDRGLLSSYNSPLHF.

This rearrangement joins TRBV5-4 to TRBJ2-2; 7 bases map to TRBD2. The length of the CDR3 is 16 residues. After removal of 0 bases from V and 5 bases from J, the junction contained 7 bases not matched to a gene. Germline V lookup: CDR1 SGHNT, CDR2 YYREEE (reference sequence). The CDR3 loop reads CASSLVGGGPTGELFF. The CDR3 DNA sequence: TGTGCCAGCAGCTTGGTTGGCGGGGGTCCAACCGGGGAGCTGTTTTTT. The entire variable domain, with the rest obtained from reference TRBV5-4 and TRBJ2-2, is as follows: ETGVTQSPTHLIKTRGQQVTLRCSSQSGHNTVSWYQQALGQGPQFIFQYYREEENGRGNFPPRFSGLQFPNYSSELNVNALELDDSALYLCASSLVGGGPTGELFFGEGSRLTVL.

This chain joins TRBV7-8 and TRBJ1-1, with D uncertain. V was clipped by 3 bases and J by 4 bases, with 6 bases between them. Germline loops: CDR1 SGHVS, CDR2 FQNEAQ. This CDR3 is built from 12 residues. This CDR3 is CASSLLGTEAFF. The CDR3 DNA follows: TGTGCCAGCAGCTTGCTCGGCACTGAAGCTTTCTTT.

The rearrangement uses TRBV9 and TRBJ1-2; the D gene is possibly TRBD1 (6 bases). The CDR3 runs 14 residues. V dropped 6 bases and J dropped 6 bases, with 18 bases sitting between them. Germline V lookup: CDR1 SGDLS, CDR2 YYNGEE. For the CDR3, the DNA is TGTGCCAGCACCTACCCAGGGGCGCAAAATGGCTACACCTTC. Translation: CASTYPGAQNGYTF.